Shown below are 9 T cell receptor beta chains from a single sample sequenced in a study of blood T cells in healthy people across ages. Primed by a sample-barcoded 5' primer and a J-beta primer mix, a second PCR proceeded for 7 to 11 cycles. TCRdb analysed the 5' RACE reads with MiXCR anew, one entry per CDR3 protein. Among under 2,000,000 distinct CDR3 sequences, around half were seen once, and the ten largest hold about 2.1%. Sequencing used blood. The receptors originated from a woman in her thirties or forties in good health.

The V call is TRBV20-1, the J call TRBJ2-7, with 14 bases that match TRBD2. V lost 5 bases, J lost 3 bases, and 6 bases stayed unmatched. Germline V gene lookup returns CDR1 DFQATT and CDR2 SNEGSKA (reference sequence). This CDR3 region has 15 residues. CDR3 sequence reads: CSAYLGTSGGYEQYF. CDR3 nucleotide sequence: TGCAGTGCTTATTTGGGGACTAGCGGGGGCTACGAGCAGTACTTC.

On this clonotype: The junction differs from germline at one of its ends, possibly a read error. This CDR3 reads CASSQRDKEQFF. In nucleotides, the CDR3 is TGTGCCAGCAGCCAGAGAGACAAGGAGCAGTTCTTC. This chain joins TRBV4-2 and TRBJ2-1; D is ambiguous. The CDR3 is 12 amino acids. The germline gives CDR1 LGHNA, CDR2 YNFKEQ.

The chain carries TRBV6-2 or TRBV6-3 and TRBJ1-6; D not certain. Trimming cost V 6 bases and J 10 bases, with 10 bases left between them. The CDR3 is 12 amino acids. Germline loops: CDR1 MNHEY, CDR2 SVGEGT. This CDR3 is CASRMEVSPLHF. The CDR3 region has the DNA TGTGCCAGCAGGATGGAGGTGTCACCCCTCCACTTT.

The V call is TRBV3-1, the J call TRBJ2-5; D gene uncertain. Deletions cut 2 bases from V and 5 bases from J, with 12 bases between. The CDR3 has 14 amino acids. The germline V gene has CDR1 LGHDT and CDR2 YNNKEL (reference sequence). The CDR3 reads CASSQSLLRETQYF. The CDR3 DNA follows: TGTGCCAGCAGCCAATCATTGCTTAGGGAGACCCAGTACTTC.

In this sample, this clonotype turned up a few times. The V call is TRBV6-2 or TRBV6-3, the J call TRBJ2-7; possibly TRBD1 or TRBD2 for D (6 bases each). The end of the DNA is better explained by TRBJ2-5, so the J call may be wrong. Germline-derived CDR1 and CDR2 are MNHEY and SVGEGT. The CDR3 contains 15 residues. CDR3 sequence: CASSYGGTSGETQYF. CDR3 sequence (DNA): TGTGCCAGCAGTTACGGAGGGACATCGGGGGAGACCCAGTACTTC.

This clonotype was counted a few times. This chain uses TRBV3-1 with TRBJ2-5, with D possibly TRBD2 on 6 matching bases. Looked up from germline, CDR1 is LGHDT and CDR2 is YNNKEL (reference sequence). The CDR3 runs to 17 residues. V was cut by 0 bases and J by 5 bases, with 19 bases left in between. The CDR3 DNA is TGTGCCAGCAGCCAAGATCCTACGCGGGGCCATGGGGAGACCCAGTACTTC. Its protein product is CASSQDPTRGHGETQYF.

The rearrangement links TRBV11-2 to TRBJ2-1, with 7 nucleotides matching TRBD1. CDR1 and CDR2 from the germline V gene are SGHAT and FQNNGV. The CDR3 runs 15 residues. The ends lost 5 bases at V and 7 bases at J; junction bases unmatched: 11. CDR3 sequence reads: CASSRPGQLPNEQFF. The CDR3 region has the DNA TGTGCCAGCAGCAGACCGGGACAGCTTCCTAATGAGCAGTTCTTC.

Worth noting for this clonotype: A junction end diverges from the germline sequence, so it may reflect a read error. The J gene is TRBJ1-2, the V gene TRBV5-1, with 11 nucleotides matching TRBD1. This CDR3 comprises 17 residues. Germline V gene data show CDR1 as SGHRS and CDR2 as YFSETQ. As DNA, the CDR3 is TGCGCTAGCAGCACCCGGACAGGGGGCGGCCTAACCTATGGCTACACCTTC. It is translated as CASSTRTGGGLTYGYTF.

The rearrangement links TRBV6-5 to TRBJ1-1; D possibly corresponds to TRBD1 (6 bases). This CDR3 spans 15 amino acids. The ends were cut back, 2 bases at V and 4 bases at J, with 14 bases in the middle. CDR1 MNHEY and CDR2 SVGAGI come from the germline V gene. The CDR3, as DNA: TGTGCCAGCAGTTACAGTGTAAGAGGGGGCACTGAAGCTTTCTTT. This codes for CASSYSVRGGTEAFF.